A single sample gave rise to the 32 T cell receptor beta chains below, sequenced in a study of T cells in Graves' hyperthyroidism and ophthalmopathy. The source material, RNA transcripts, was used to amplify TCR beta CDR3 regions. The HTBI primer set served for first-round RT-PCR of the TCR CDR3. TCRdb called the multiplex PCR reads again in MiXCR, with one record for every CDR3 protein. The sample holds a few hundred thousand distinct CDR3 sequences, around 14% seen once. The specimen sequenced was blood. The receptors derive from a woman between 18 and 30 years old with Graves' hyperthyroidism.

This clonotype was seen only a few times. This chain joins TRBV7-6 and TRBJ1-3; D gene ambiguous. The germline CDR1 and CDR2 sequences are SGHVS and FNYEAQ. The CDR3 totals 16 residues. Trimming cost V 1 base and J 4 bases, with 14 bases left between them. The CDR3 DNA sequence: TGTGCCAGCAGCTTAGGAGTGGCAAGCCTCGGAAACACCATATATTTT. It codes for CASSLGVASLGNTIYF.

The sample holds many counts of this clonotype. CDR3 coding DNA: TGTGCCAGCGTAAGCCGGGACAGGGTTCCCTACGAGCAGTACTTC. Protein sequence: CASVSRDRVPYEQYF. V is TRBV28 and J is TRBJ2-7, with 9 bases matching TRBD1. CDR1 MDHEN and CDR2 SYDVKM come from the germline V gene. CDR3 length equals 15 residues. J was trimmed by 2 bases and V by 8 bases; bases with no gene match: 10.

Many counts were recorded for this clonotype. The chain recombines TRBV11-2 with TRBJ2-2; D is unclear. Trimming stripped 1 base from V and 0 bases from J, with 9 bases between. This CDR3 has 16 residues. CDR1 and CDR2 from the germline V gene are SGHAT and FQNNGV. The CDR3 bases are TGTGCCAGCAGCTTAGGTGCAGCTGCGAACACCGGGGAGCTGTTTTTT. The encoded protein is CASSLGAAANTGELFF.

This clonotype occurred many times. The V gene is TRBV28, the J gene TRBJ2-7; D is undetermined. The germline V gene has CDR1 MDHEN and CDR2 SYDVKM. V lost 5 bases and J 7 bases, leaving 9 bases between the germline ends. This CDR3 has 11 residues. CDR3 bases: TGTGCCAGCAGTACAAGGGAAGAGCAGTACTTC. This encodes CASSTREEQYF.

In its sample, this clonotype was seen a few times. The chain has TRBV20-1 and TRBJ1-2; the match to TRBD1 covers 7 bases. Trimming removed 5 bases from V and 6 bases from J; junction bases left unmatched: 15. CDR3 length equals 15 residues. Germline assignment: CDR1 DFQATT and CDR2 SNEGSKA (reference sequence). CDR3 bases: TGCAGTGCTCTAGGATCGGACAGGATAACGGATGGCTACACCTTC. This gives the protein CSALGSDRITDGYTF.

This clonotype was found many times. The chain joins TRBV10-3 to TRBJ2-5; either TRBD1 or TRBD2 may fit D (5 bases each). The length of the CDR3 is 14 residues. Germline CDR1 is ENHRY and CDR2 is SYGVKD. V was pared by 8 bases and J by 2 bases, with 15 bases between. CDR3: CAIALPGTQETQYF. The CDR3 DNA follows: TGTGCCATCGCCCTACCCGGGACGCAAGAGACCCAGTACTTC.

This clonotype was seen ten or more times. The rearrangement links TRBV18 to TRBJ2-3; D remains unclear. Trimming stripped 8 bases from V and 6 bases from J, with 9 bases between. The CDR3 contains 11 residues. Looked up from germline, CDR1 is KGHSH and CDR2 is LQKENI. CDR3 region: CASPVRDTQYF. The CDR3 nucleotides read TGTGCCAGCCCAGTCCGTGATACGCAGTATTTT. Supplemented by reference TRBV18 and TRBJ2-3, the full variable domain reads NAGVMQNPRHLVRRRGQEARLRCSPMKGHSHVYWYRQLPEEGLKFMVYLQKENIIDESGMPKERFSAEFPKEGPSILRIQQVVRGDSAAYFCASPVRDTQYFGPGTRLTVL.

This clonotype was picked up many times. DNA of the CDR3: TGTGCCAGCAGTCTTAGCGGGAGTAAGAATGAGCAGTTCTTC. Its protein product is CASSLSGSKNEQFF. The V gene is TRBV6-2 or TRBV6-3, the J gene TRBJ2-1, with 9 bases identical to TRBD2. Germline lookup yields CDR1 MNHEY and CDR2 SVGEGT. CDR3 length equals 14 residues. The J segment lost 7 bases and the V segment lost 5 bases, leaving 6 bases of the junction unmatched.

This rearrangement joins TRBV2 to TRBJ2-3; the match to TRBD2 covers 9 bases. Trimming took 8 bases from V and 7 from J; bases not matched to a gene: 16. From germline, CDR1 is SNHLY and CDR2 FYNNEI. The CDR3 length is 16 residues. The CDR3 bases are TGTGCCAGCGCCGAGGGACTAGCTTCAACCCCCTATACGCAGTATTTT. Translated, it gives CASAEGLASTPYTQYF.

At least ten counts were recorded for this clonotype. This chain links TRBV29-1 with TRBJ2-5; 12 bases map to TRBD1. V trimming: 5 bases; J trimming: 5 bases; junction bases outside the gene matches: 6. The CDR3 consists of 14 residues. Germline CDR1 SQVTM, CDR2 ANQGSEA. The CDR3 spells CSVPGQGAGETQYF. As DNA, the CDR3 is TGCAGCGTTCCGGGACAGGGGGCAGGGGAGACCCAGTACTTC.

In its sample, this clonotype was seen many times. This chain links TRBV7-2 with TRBJ1-2; 12 nucleotides agree with TRBD1. This CDR3 region has 16 residues. Trimming at V came to 1 base and at J to 2 bases, leaving 2 bases not matched to a gene. The germline V gene encodes CDR1 SGHTA and CDR2 FQGNSA. CDR3 coding DNA: TGTGCCAGCAGCTTAGGGGACAGGGGGCAAAACTATGGCTACACCTTC. It codes for CASSLGDRGQNYGYTF. Full variable domain (rest looked up from reference TRBV7-2 and TRBJ1-2): GAGVSQSPSNKVTEKGKDVELRCDPISGHTALYWYRQSLGQGLEFLIYFQGNSAPDKSGLPSDRFSAERTGGSVSTLTIQRTQQEDSAVYLCASSLGDRGQNYGYTFGSGTRLTVV.

This clonotype was counted at least ten times. The chain has TRBV12-5 and TRBJ1-3; no clear D. The CDR3 length is 14 residues. CDR1 and CDR2 from the germline V gene are LGHNT and FRNRAP. Trimming removed 2 bases from V and 4 bases from J, with 9 bases in between. The CDR3 nucleotides read TGTGCTAGTGGTTTGCTGGGTCGGGGAAACACCATATATTTT. It specifies CASGLLGRGNTIYF.

This clonotype was recorded at least ten times. The chain links TRBV11-1 to TRBJ2-5; 8 nucleotides line up with TRBD2. This CDR3 is built from 18 residues. Germline V gene data show CDR1 as SGHAT and CDR2 as FQDESV (reference sequence). With 2 bases clipped from V and 0 bases from J, the junction kept 11 bases outside the gene matches. CDR3 nucleotides: TGTGCCAGCAGCTTAATAAGACTAGCGACCCTGTACCAAGAGACCCAGTACTTC. It encodes CASSLIRLATLYQETQYF. Filled out from reference TRBV11-1 and TRBJ2-5, the complete variable domain reads EAEVAQSPRYKITEKSQAVAFWCDPISGHATLYWYRQILGQGPELLVQFQDESVVDDSQLPKDRFSAERLKGVDSTLKIQPAELGDSAMYLCASSLIRLATLYQETQYFGPGTRLLVL.

The sample holds many counts of this clonotype. The genes are TRBV5-6 and TRBJ1-1; no clear D gene. With 1 base removed from V and 0 bases from J, the gap between germline ends came to 7 bases. CDR1 and CDR2 from the germline V gene are SGHDT and YYEEEE. The CDR3 is made up of 14 amino acids. The CDR3 DNA is TGTGCCAGCAGCTTGCAACAGTTGAACACTGAAGCTTTCTTT. Translated: CASSLQQLNTEAFF.

This clonotype was detected many times. The rearrangement uses TRBV11-2 and TRBJ1-2; TRBD1 agrees at 8 bases. Germline assignment: CDR1 SGHAT and CDR2 FQNNGV. The V segment lost 1 base and the J segment 7 bases; nucleotides outside the gene matches: 5. This CDR3 region has 14 residues. In DNA, the CDR3 is TGTGCCAGCAGCTTAGCGCAGGGGGCGATTGGCTACACCTTC. As protein: CASSLAQGAIGYTF.

This clonotype occurred many times. The chain joins TRBV2 to TRBJ2-2, with unresolved D. CDR1 is SNHLY, CDR2 FYNNEI, per germline. CDR3 length equals 14 residues. V lost 3 bases and J lost 8, with 13 bases in between. The CDR3 loop is CASSDNGRSGELFF. In DNA form, the CDR3 reads TGTGCCAGCAGTGATAACGGGCGATCGGGGGAGCTGTTTTTT.

A remark on this clonotype: The junction does not match germline at one end; this may be a read error. The rearrangement links TRBV13 to TRBJ2-7; 10 bases match TRBD2. CDR1 is PRHDT, CDR2 FYEKMQ, per germline (reference sequence). The CDR3 spans 15 residues. The CDR3 here is CASSIGTSVSYEQYF. CDR3 DNA sequence: TGTGCCAGCAGCATAGGGACTAGCGTCTCCTACGAGCAGTACTTC.

V is TRBV28 and J is TRBJ2-7, with a possible D match to TRBD2 (6 bases). Per the germline V gene, CDR1 is MDHEN and CDR2 is SYDVKM. The CDR3 sequence is 14 residues long. V lost 7 bases and J 4 bases, leaving 17 bases between the germline ends. CDR3 sequence (DNA): TGTGCCAGCACCAAAAGTCTAGCGACGTACGAGCAGTACTTC. Residues: CASTKSLATYEQYF.

This clonotype was observed at least ten times. The J gene is TRBJ2-4, the V gene TRBV27; TRBD1 aligns across 9 bases. The germline gives CDR1 MNHEY, CDR2 SMNVEV (reference sequence). With 2 bases clipped from V and 8 bases from J, the junction kept 4 bases outside the gene matches. This CDR3 is built from 14 residues. The DNA of the CDR3 is TGTGCCAGCAGTTTAGCAGGACAGGGGCACATTCAGTACTTC. Residues: CASSLAGQGHIQYF.

The V call is TRBV20-1, the J call TRBJ2-7; D perhaps matches TRBD2 (5 bases). Germline CDR1 and CDR2: DFQATT and SNEGSKA (reference sequence). Trimming cost V 3 bases and J 3 bases, with 9 bases left between them. This CDR3 has 12 amino acids. CDR3 sequence (DNA): TGCAGTGCTAGTCTCCGGGACTACGAGCAGTACTTC. Amino acid sequence: CSASLRDYEQYF.

This clonotype has more than one count but fewer than ten. The chain uses TRBV5-1 and TRBJ2-3; D perhaps matches TRBD2 (6 bases). The germline V gene has CDR1 SGHRS and CDR2 YFSETQ. CDR3 size: 17 residues. V was trimmed by 6 bases and J by 0 bases, leaving 20 bases between them. DNA for the CDR3: TGCGCCAGCATGGAGGGTTTCATCCCACTTAGCACAGATACGCAGTATTTT. Translation: CASMEGFIPLSTDTQYF.

This chain uses TRBV20-1 with TRBJ2-3; TRBD2 aligns across 14 bases. V gave up 3 bases and J gave up 2 bases; unmatched junction bases: 1. Germline assignment: CDR1 DFQATT and CDR2 SNEGSKA (reference sequence). The CDR3 has 15 amino acids. DNA of the CDR3: TGCAGTGCTAGGGGACTAGCGGGAGACACAGATACGCAGTATTTT. It is translated as CSARGLAGDTDTQYF.

This clonotype was observed at least ten times. The chain recombines TRBV28 with TRBJ1-4, with 10 nucleotides matching TRBD1. V lost 7 bases, J lost 2 bases, and 4 bases stayed unmatched. The CDR3 spans 15 residues. The germline CDR1 and CDR2 sequences are MDHEN and SYDVKM. As DNA, the CDR3 is TGTGCCAGCACTTTGACAGGGGGCACTAATGAAAAACTGTTTTTT. Protein product: CASTLTGGTNEKLFF.

This clonotype was counted at least ten times. The gene calls are TRBV3-1 and TRBJ1-1; D is perhaps TRBD1 (5 bases). Germline V lookup: CDR1 LGHDT, CDR2 YNNKEL (reference sequence). V lost 6 bases and J lost 1, with 9 bases in between. The CDR3 loop spans 13 amino acids. The CDR3 bases are TGTGCCAGCAGGGGACGGGGGAACACTGAAGCTTTCTTT. Residues: CASRGRGNTEAFF.

This clonotype was seen once. This chain connects TRBV19 to TRBJ2-1; 8 nucleotides match TRBD1. The CDR3 runs to 16 residues. V shed 1 base, J shed 2 bases, and the junction held 4 bases outside the gene matches. Germline assignment: CDR1 LNHDA and CDR2 SQIVND (reference sequence). CDR3 in amino acids: CASSIVRGPPYNEQFF. The CDR3, as DNA: TGTGCCAGTAGTATAGTCAGGGGGCCCCCCTACAATGAGCAGTTCTTC.

This clonotype was found many times. The gene calls are TRBV12-3 or TRBV12-4 and TRBJ1-2; the D is unclear. CDR3 length: 14 residues. With 6 bases removed from V and 4 bases from J, the gap between germline ends came to 15 bases. CDR3: CASRSADGSYGYTF. CDR3 bases: TGTGCCAGCAGATCTGCTGACGGCTCCTATGGCTACACCTTC.

This clonotype appeared a few times. The chain combines TRBV10-2 with TRBJ2-7; 12 nucleotides align to TRBD2. The CDR3 has 16 amino acids. The germline gives CDR1 WSHSY, CDR2 SAAADI. V shed 3 bases, J shed 5 bases, and the junction held 8 bases outside the gene matches. CDR3 amino acids: CASSDLTSGSRDEQYV. In nucleotides, the CDR3 is TGCGCCAGCAGTGACCTGACTAGCGGGAGCCGGGACGAGCAGTACGTC.

In this sample, this clonotype turned up many times. The chain is built from TRBV12-3 or TRBV12-4 and TRBJ2-7; D gene unclear. CDR3 size: 14 residues. Trimming left V 0 bases short and J 3 bases short, with 9 bases between. In nucleotides, the CDR3 is TGTGCCAGCAGTTTAGCGGGGTCTGTCTACGAGCAGTACTTC. Translated, it gives CASSLAGSVYEQYF.

V usage is TRBV20-1 and J usage is TRBJ2-1; the match to TRBD2 covers 11 bases. Germline lookup yields CDR1 DFQATT and CDR2 SNEGSKA (reference sequence). The V gene end was trimmed by 0 bases and the J gene end by 7 bases; junction bases not matched to a gene: 8. This CDR3 region has 16 residues. DNA for the CDR3: TGCAGTGCTAGAGACCGGGAACTAGCGGGAGTTAATGAGCAGTTCTTC. This sequence encodes CSARDRELAGVNEQFF.

Ten or more counts support this clonotype. The chain uses TRBV29-1 and TRBJ2-1; 12 bases fit TRBD2. The CDR3 covers 13 residues. The junction had 6 bases not matched to a gene; V was cut back by 7 bases and J by 8 bases. Germline V CDR1 and CDR2: SQVTM, ANQGSEA. The CDR3 region is CSARLAGEYEQFF. The CDR3 nucleotides are TGCAGCGCCCGACTAGCGGGAGAGTATGAGCAGTTCTTC.

This clonotype was counted only a few times. This chain connects TRBV6-1 to TRBJ2-2; TRBD1 is a possible D gene (5 bases). V was cut by 7 bases and J by 2 bases, with 11 bases left in between. Germline CDR1 is MNHNS and CDR2 is SASEGT. This CDR3 has 14 residues. This CDR3 is CASNGQINTGELFF. The CDR3 coding sequence is TGTGCCAGCAATGGACAAATTAACACCGGGGAGCTGTTTTTT.

The rearrangement links TRBV5-8 to TRBJ1-1; no reliable D call. The CDR3 covers 14 residues. Germline-derived CDR1 and CDR2 are SGHTS and YDEGEE. V lost 0 bases to trimming and J lost 3 bases, with 9 bases between them. CDR3 in amino acids: CASSLGAGYTEAFF. The CDR3 DNA follows: TGTGCCAGCAGCTTGGGGGCCGGGTACACTGAAGCTTTCTTT. The full variable domain, with the rest looked up from reference TRBV5-8 and TRBJ1-1, is EAGVTQSPTHLIKTRGQQATLRCSPISGHTSVYWYQQALGLGLQFLLWYDEGEERNRGNFPPRFSGRQFPNYSSELNVNALELEDSALYLCASSLGAGYTEAFFGQGTRLTVV.